The 21 T cell receptor beta chains listed next were all sequenced from one sample in a study of CD39 and CD103 CD8 tumor-infiltrating T cells. The protocol was immunoSEQ multiplex PCR, while the TCRdb copy is restricted to in-frame clones and leaves out a portion. The table shows some 4,800 clones, with about 66% occurring only once. Sequencing input: CD8+ T cells sorted from blood. Subset indicated: total memory CD8 T cells (CD45RA-CCR7+/-) from blood or uninvolved lymph node. These receptors came from a human donor with head and neck squamous cell carcinoma.

This clone came up a few times. This chain uses TRBV5-1 with TRBJ2-1, with 10 bases fitting TRBD1. Germline V gene data show CDR1 as SGHRS and CDR2 as YFSETQ. V gave up 4 bases and J gave up 2 bases; unmatched junction bases: 3. The CDR3 extends over 15 amino acids. The CDR3 nucleotides are TGCGCCAGCAGCGTGGGACAGGGGACCTACAATGAGCAGTTCTTC. Its protein is CASSVGQGTYNEQFF.

In this sample, this clone turned up once. This chain uses TRBV4-2 with TRBJ2-5; TRBD2 matches 9 bases. CDR1 LGHNA and CDR2 YNFKEQ come from the germline V gene. The V and J ends lost 0 bases and 4 bases, in that order; junction bases with no gene match: 6. The CDR3 spans 16 residues. The CDR3 here is CASSQDGSGGAETQYF. The CDR3 region has the DNA TGTGCCAGCAGCCAAGATGGTAGCGGGGGCGCAGAGACCCAGTACTTC.

J is TRBJ2-1 and V is TRBV6-6; D remains unclear. Germline V gene data show CDR1 as MNHNY and CDR2 as SVGAGI (reference sequence). CDR3 length equals 13 residues. The V end was cut by 0 bases, the J end by 6 bases, with 6 bases between. As DNA, the CDR3 is TGTGCCAGCAGTTACTCGTGGGCCAATGAGCAGTTCTTC. Translating it yields CASSYSWANEQFF.

In DNA form, the CDR3 reads TGTGCCAGCAGTGACTCCCCAGGGGCTCGGGATACGCAGTATTTT. Translation gives CASSDSPGARDTQYF. The chain combines TRBV6-4 with TRBJ2-3, with a tentative D call TRBD1 (6 bases). V gave up 0 bases and J gave up 6 bases, with 13 bases separating them. CDR1 MRHNA and CDR2 SNTAGT come from the germline V gene. The CDR3 length is 15 residues.

V is TRBV7-9 and J is TRBJ1-4; no firm D call. The CDR3 runs to 16 residues. With 5 bases removed from V and 4 bases from J, the gap between germline ends came to 17 bases. Germline lookup yields CDR1 SEHNR and CDR2 FQNEAQ (reference sequence). The CDR3 here is CASSHPRGEGNEKLFF. The CDR3 DNA sequence: TGTGCCAGCAGCCATCCGCGGGGAGAGGGTAATGAAAAACTGTTTTTT. The whole variable domain, filled in from reference TRBV7-9 and TRBJ1-4, reads DTGVSQNPRHKITKRGQNVTFRCDPISEHNRLYWYRQTLGQGPEFLTYFQNEAQLEKSRLLSDRFSAERPKGSFSTLEIQRTEQGDSAMYLCASSHPRGEGNEKLFFGSGTQLSVL.

The rearrangement links TRBV30 to TRBJ1-2, with D perhaps matching TRBD1 (5 bases). This CDR3 comprises 14 residues. Trimming cost V 4 bases and J 6 bases, with 18 bases left between them. Germline V gene lookup returns CDR1 GTSNPN and CDR2 SVGIG (reference sequence). The CDR3 sequence: CAWTETSPGDGYTF. The DNA of the CDR3 is TGTGCCTGGACCGAAACCTCTCCGGGGGATGGCTACACCTTC.

This rearrangement joins TRBV4-2 to TRBJ2-3; the match to TRBD2 covers 9 bases. Germline V gives CDR1 LGHNA, CDR2 YNFKEQ. With 0 bases clipped from V and 0 bases from J, the junction kept 4 bases outside the gene matches. The CDR3 runs 17 residues. The CDR3 sequence: CASSQEWLAGSTDTQYF. The DNA of the CDR3 is TGTGCCAGCAGCCAAGAATGGCTAGCGGGGAGCACAGATACGCAGTATTTT.

This clone is large (0.1 to 1%) by share. The chain joins TRBV7-9 to TRBJ2-1, with D possibly being TRBD1 (5 bases). Germline V lookup: CDR1 SEHNR, CDR2 FQNEAQ (reference sequence). The ends were cut back, 2 bases at V and 2 bases at J, with 13 bases in the middle. CDR3 length: 16 amino acids. CDR3 in amino acids: CASSLSNAGTYNEQFF. The CDR3 region has the DNA TGTGCCAGCAGCTTATCGAATGCAGGGACCTACAATGAGCAGTTCTTC.

CDR3 in DNA: TGCGCCAGCAGTGAGTCGGCGGGAAGAGGCACAGATACGCAGTATTTT. Its protein product is CASSESAGRGTDTQYF. The chain carries TRBV10-1 and TRBJ2-3; D might be TRBD2 (6 bases). The CDR3 has 16 residues. Trimming took 0 bases from V and 1 from J, leaving 11 bases between them. Germline values: CDR1 WNHNN, CDR2 SYGVQD (reference sequence).

This chain links TRBV5-4 with TRBJ2-5, with 8 bases aligning to TRBD2. The germline gives CDR1 SGHNT, CDR2 YYREEE (reference sequence). The CDR3 runs to 16 residues. J gave up 1 base and V 4 bases, and 9 bases lay outside the gene matches. This chain's CDR3 is CASSPGLAGPQETQYF. CDR3 nucleotides: TGTGCCAGCAGCCCTGGTCTAGCGGGCCCCCAAGAGACCCAGTACTTC.

A few counts support this clone. This chain joins TRBV7-6 and TRBJ1-1; 8 positions match TRBD1. The CDR3 contains 15 residues. The junction had 7 bases not matched to a gene; V was cut back by 4 bases and J by 3 bases. The germline V gene encodes CDR1 SGHVS and CDR2 FNYEAQ. In DNA, the CDR3 is TGTGCCAGCAGCTATCAGACAGGGGAGTACACTGAAGCTTTCTTT. Protein: CASSYQTGEYTEAFF.

This chain joins TRBV5-1 and TRBJ2-7, with 8 bases matching TRBD2. J lost 5 bases, V lost 1 base, and 5 bases had no gene match. CDR3 length: 14 amino acids. The V gene's germline CDR1 is SGHRS and CDR2 YFSETQ. CDR3 DNA sequence: TGCGCCAGCAGCTTGCGCGGGGGGCCCAACGAGCAGTACTTC. It translates to CASSLRGGPNEQYF.

In this sample, this clone turned up once. A read error may explain this, as a much larger clone is one base away. The genes are TRBV30 and TRBJ1-6; TRBD1 is a possible D gene (6 bases). This CDR3 region has 13 residues. Germline CDR1 is GTSNPN and CDR2 is SVGIG (reference sequence). The chain's CDR3 is CARSVQGNSPLHF. CDR3 DNA sequence: TGTGCCCGGAGTGTACAGGGCAATTCACCCCTCCACTTT.

V gene TRBV13 combines with J gene TRBJ2-3; TRBD2 agrees at 10 bases. The CDR3 length is 15 residues. In germline, CDR1 is PRHDT, CDR2 FYEKMQ (reference sequence). V lost 0 bases and J lost 8; bases outside the gene matches: 5. The CDR3 region is CASSLGLAGTGTQYF. The DNA of the CDR3 is TGTGCCAGCAGCTTAGGACTAGCGGGGACGGGTACGCAGTATTTT.

The V call is TRBV4-2, the J call TRBJ2-3; 13 positions match TRBD2. Trimming cost V 1 base and J 2 bases; bases outside gene matches: 6. The germline V gene encodes CDR1 LGHNA and CDR2 YNFKEQ. The CDR3 runs 18 residues. CDR3 region: CASSQGLAGGRDTDTQYF. In DNA form, the CDR3 reads TGTGCCAGCAGCCAAGGACTAGCGGGGGGCCGAGACACAGATACGCAGTATTTT.

This chain uses TRBV5-6 with TRBJ2-1, with TRBD2 matching over 7 bases. The CDR3 runs to 14 residues. Germline V lookup: CDR1 SGHDT, CDR2 YYEEEE. The V gene end was trimmed by 5 bases and the J gene end by 5 bases; junction bases not matched to a gene: 7. The CDR3 DNA sequence: TGTGCCAGCAGGGGGGGAGGGCCAAACAATGAGCAGTTCTTC. The encoded protein is CASRGGGPNNEQFF.

The J gene is TRBJ2-5, the V gene TRBV13, with TRBD1 as a possible D gene (6 bases). The V gene lost 2 bases and the J gene lost 3 bases, with 13 bases spanning the gap. The CDR3 covers 15 residues. The germline V gene has CDR1 PRHDT and CDR2 FYEKMQ (reference sequence). The CDR3 protein is CASSLRTASKETQYF. The CDR3 region has the DNA TGTGCCAGCAGCTTACGGACAGCCAGTAAAGAGACCCAGTACTTC.

This rearrangement joins TRBV19 to TRBJ2-5, with 11 bases lining up with TRBD2. The CDR3 totals 16 residues. V trimming: 5 bases; J trimming: 2 bases; junction bases outside the gene matches: 7. Germline V gene sequence: CDR1 LNHDA, CDR2 SQIVND (reference sequence). The CDR3 loop reads CASSDASGGIQETQYF. CDR3 DNA sequence: TGTGCCAGTAGTGACGCTAGCGGGGGGATTCAAGAGACCCAGTACTTC.

The table lists this clone with a few counts. This sequence joins TRBV7-9 and TRBJ2-5; D may be TRBD2 (6 bases). V was trimmed by 4 bases and J by 5 bases, leaving 20 bases between them. The CDR3 has 16 residues. The germline CDR1 and CDR2 sequences are SEHNR and FQNEAQ (reference sequence). CDR3 sequence (DNA): TGTGCCAGCAGCTCCCCCGGGACTCCGGGTAGGGAGACCCAGTACTTC. Amino acids: CASSSPGTPGRETQYF.

This chain joins TRBV4-2 and TRBJ2-3; 9 bases agree with TRBD2. J lost 1 base, V lost 3 bases, and 5 bases had no gene match. Germline CDR1 LGHNA, CDR2 YNFKEQ. CDR3 length: 16 residues. CDR3 protein: CASSQTLAGGTDTQYF. The CDR3 region has the DNA TGTGCCAGCAGCCAGACCTTAGCGGGGGGCACAGATACGCAGTATTTT.

The V and J genes are TRBV10-2 and TRBJ2-2; 10 bases line up with TRBD2. J gave up 1 base and V 4 bases, and 0 bases lay outside the gene matches. There are 15 residues in the CDR3. Germline CDR1 and CDR2: WSHSY and SAAADI. The CDR3 region has the DNA TGCGCCAGCAGTGGACTAGCGGGGAACACCGGGGAGCTGTTTTTT. Translating gives CASSGLAGNTGELFF.